This TCR beta chain was sequenced in a study of early T cells in non-severe SARS-CoV-2 infection. TCRdb reanalysed the 5' RACE reads using MiXCR and keeps one entry per CDR3 protein. Of roughly 100,000 distinct CDR3 sequences in the sample, 13% were seen once. Trimming shortened V by 0 bases and J by 0 bases, and 13 bases separated the two germline ends. CDR1 is SGHNT and CDR2 is YYREEE in the germline V gene (reference sequence). This CDR3 region has 16 residues. The V and J genes are TRBV5-4 and TRBJ2-7; TRBD1 or TRBD2 may be the D gene (5 bases each). This TCR was recovered from an adult who was a healthcare worker with PCR-confirmed SARS-CoV-2 infection or an uninfected control (not recorded which). Sequencing input: whole blood. The CDR3 sequence is CASSLGAGTNSYEQYF. The CDR3 DNA follows: TGTGCCAGCAGCTTGGGGGCAGGGACGAACTCCTACGAGCAGTACTTC.